What follows are 27 T cell receptor beta chains derived from one specimen sequenced in a study of T cells in Graves' hyperthyroidism and ophthalmopathy (dated by TCRdb to about 2019). Library construction relied on multiplex PCR. Instrument on record: Illumina HiSeq 2000. Amplification of TCR beta CDR3 regions was carried out from RNA transcripts. A first-round RT-PCR of the TCR CDR3 used the HTBI primer set with the Qiagen OneStep RT-PCR kit. Starting from the raw public reads, TCRdb applied fastp trimming at Q25, assembled clones with MiXCR and retained in-frame beta chains. Each entry is one CDR3 protein sequence, shown with its most common DNA and genes. Present in this sample are some 510,000 distinct CDR3 sequences, roughly 20% of which were seen just once. Together, the top ten hold about 30% of the sample. Material for sequencing was blood. The receptor source for this set is a man aged 18-30 years with Graves' hyperthyroidism.

This clonotype was seen many times. The rearrangement links TRBV5-1 to TRBJ2-7; 9 nucleotides align to TRBD1. Trimming at V came to 9 bases and at J to 0 bases, leaving 7 bases not matched to a gene. Per germline, CDR1 SGHRS and CDR2 YFSETQ. The CDR3 sequence is 14 residues long. The CDR3 nucleotides are TGCGCCAACCGGACAGGGGCCATCTCCTACGAGCAGTACTTC. Its translation is CANRTGAISYEQYF.

This clonotype was counted only a few times. The rearrangement uses TRBV6-1 and TRBJ1-1, with D possibly matching TRBD1 (5 bases). Trimming left V 2 bases short and J 4 bases short, with 14 bases between. The CDR3 is 15 amino acids. Germline assignment: CDR1 MNHNS and CDR2 SASEGT. In nucleotides, the CDR3 is TGTGCCAGCAGTGAAATGGGCAGGGTGGGCACTGAAGCTTTCTTT. The encoded protein is CASSEMGRVGTEAFF.

This clonotype has just a few counts. This CDR3 is CAWTLAGRSYNSPLHF. In DNA form, the CDR3 reads TGTGCCTGGACTCTGGCCGGGAGGTCCTATAATTCACCCCTCCACTTT. The rearrangement joins TRBV30 to TRBJ1-6; no definite D call. CDR1 and CDR2 (germline): GTSNPN, SVGIG (reference sequence). CDR3 size: 16 residues. The V end lost 4 bases, the J end lost 1 base, and 14 bases lay between the germline ends.

In this sample, this clonotype turned up many times. The V call is TRBV11-2, the J call TRBJ1-2, with 7 bases identical to TRBD1. Trimming removed 2 bases from V and 0 bases from J; junction bases left unmatched: 9. This CDR3 is built from 17 residues. Germline V gives CDR1 SGHAT, CDR2 FQNNGV. CDR3 nucleotides: TGTGCCAGCAGCTTACAGGGGGGAGGGCCGGCTAACTATGGCTACACCTTC. Protein sequence: CASSLQGGGPANYGYTF. Complete variable domain (other parts from reference TRBV11-2 and TRBJ1-2): EAGVAQSPRYKIIEKRQSVAFWCNPISGHATLYWYQQILGQGPKLLIQFQNNGVVDDSQLPKDRFSAERLKGVDSTLKIQPAKLEDSAVYLCASSLQGGGPANYGYTFGSGTRLTVV.

This clonotype showed up just a few times. The rearrangement joins TRBV5-1 to TRBJ1-3; D may be TRBD1 (5 bases). CDR3 length: 18 amino acids. V dropped 0 bases and J dropped 0 bases, with 16 bases sitting between them. Germline lookup yields CDR1 SGHRS and CDR2 YFSETQ. The CDR3 protein is CASSLAGGGFSSGNTIYF. DNA for the CDR3: TGCGCCAGCAGCTTGGCCGGGGGGGGGTTCTCCTCTGGAAACACCATATATTTT.

Points on this clonotype: The junction departs from the called germline gene at one end, perhaps through a read error. The chain is built from TRBV29-1 and TRBJ2-5; a possible D gene is TRBD2 (5 bases). The CDR3 is 12 amino acids. From germline, CDR1 is SQVTM and CDR2 ANQGSEA. Written as DNA, the CDR3 is TGCAGCGTTGATGCGAACGGGAAGACCCGGTACTTC. Translated, it gives CSVDANGKTRYF.

This clonotype was seen at least ten times. The rearrangement uses TRBV15 and TRBJ1-2, with D uncertain. Germline values: CDR1 LNHNV, CDR2 YYDKDF (reference sequence). The germline V and J ends were trimmed by 8 bases and 5 bases, with 12 bases remaining between them. The CDR3 length is 12 residues. The CDR3 reads CATGMVGYGYTF. In nucleotides, the CDR3 is TGTGCCACCGGGATGGTGGGATATGGCTACACCTTC.

This clonotype was counted at least ten times. The chain links TRBV15 to TRBJ1-2, with D possibly matching TRBD1 (6 bases). CDR1 is LNHNV and CDR2 is YYDKDF in the germline V gene (reference sequence). Trimming stripped 0 bases from V and 7 bases from J, with 12 bases between. This CDR3 is 14 amino acids long. CDR3 in amino acids: CATSRDRGALGYTF. For the CDR3, the DNA is TGTGCCACCAGCAGAGATAGGGGGGCTCTTGGCTACACCTTC.

This clonotype was observed many times. The V call is TRBV6-2 or TRBV6-3, the J call TRBJ2-5; D may be TRBD2 (5 bases). This CDR3 comprises 13 residues. Germline V gene lookup returns CDR1 MNHEY and CDR2 SVGEGT. Trimming removed 2 bases from V and 7 bases from J, with 11 bases in between. The CDR3 bases are TGTGCCAGCAGTTACGCCCCTGGGAGGACCCAGTACTTC. Its translation is CASSYAPGRTQYF.

The rearrangement links TRBV20-1 to TRBJ2-7, with D perhaps matching TRBD1 or TRBD2 (6 bases each). CDR3 length: 14 residues. V was shortened by 3 bases and J by 4 bases, with 16 bases between the two germline ends. The germline V gene has CDR1 DFQATT and CDR2 SNEGSKA (reference sequence). CDR3 bases: TGCAGTGCTAGGGAGGGGGGCCAGGATTACGAGCAGTACTTC. This gives the protein CSAREGGQDYEQYF.

The chain joins TRBV6-1 to TRBJ1-5; no clear D gene. The germline V and J ends were trimmed by 2 bases and 0 bases, with 11 bases remaining between them. The CDR3 consists of 16 residues. The germline CDR1 and CDR2 sequences are MNHNS and SASEGT. The CDR3 DNA is TGTGCCAGCAGTGAAAGCCTCCTCTATAGCAATCAGCCCCAGCATTTT. It specifies CASSESLLYSNQPQHF.

The chain recombines TRBV3-1 with TRBJ2-5; 8 bases are a match to TRBD1. Germline V lookup: CDR1 LGHDT, CDR2 YNNKEL (reference sequence). The trim removed 4 bases at V and 2 bases at J, leaving 9 bases unmatched. The CDR3 contains 16 residues. Here the CDR3 reads CASSRGQGDSQETQYF. The CDR3 nucleotides are TGTGCCAGCAGCCGCGGACAGGGCGACTCACAAGAGACCCAGTACTTC.

This clonotype was seen at least ten times. The chain recombines TRBV6-1 with TRBJ1-2, with D possibly matching TRBD1 (5 bases). V lost 8 bases and J lost 7, with 8 bases in between. The V gene's germline CDR1 is MNHNS and CDR2 SASEGT. The CDR3 contains 10 residues. The chain's CDR3 is CASSGGGYTF. For the CDR3, the DNA is TGTGCCAGCTCTGGGGGTGGCTACACCTTC.

This clonotype has just one count. The chain links TRBV12-3 or TRBV12-4 to TRBJ1-2, with TRBD1 as a possible D gene (5 bases). Trimming left V 4 bases short and J 2 bases short, with 23 bases between. The CDR3 totals 18 residues. CDR3 sequence reads: CASSSSSAGPIENYGYTF. The DNA of the CDR3 is TGTGCCAGCAGTTCGTCCTCCGCGGGACCGATTGAGAACTATGGCTACACCTTC.

The chain joins TRBV20-1 to TRBJ2-7, with 9 bases identical to TRBD1. This CDR3 has 15 amino acids. V gave up 6 bases and J gave up 2 bases; unmatched junction bases: 11. Germline V lookup: CDR1 DFQATT, CDR2 SNEGSKA (reference sequence). This CDR3 reads CSAAGTGSGAYEQYF. In nucleotides, the CDR3 is TGCAGTGCAGCCGGGACAGGGAGTGGGGCCTACGAGCAGTACTTC.

This clonotype was recorded at least ten times. Written as DNA, the CDR3 is TGTGCCAGTAGTAGAGTTCCCTACGAGCAGTACTTC. It translates to CASSRVPYEQYF. The chain has TRBV19 and TRBJ2-7, with D hard to call. V was shortened by 4 bases and J by 2 bases, with 6 bases between the two germline ends. Germline CDR1 reads LNHDA; CDR2 reads SQIVND (reference sequence). This CDR3 spans 12 amino acids.

The genes are TRBV10-3 and TRBJ2-7; 10 bases align to TRBD1. With 10 bases clipped from V and 1 base from J, the junction kept 10 bases outside the gene matches. Germline V CDR1 and CDR2: ENHRY, SYGVKD. The CDR3 is made up of 15 amino acids. This chain's CDR3 is CATKLGTGVSYEQYF. The DNA for the CDR3 is TGTGCCACCAAACTCGGGACAGGGGTTTCCTACGAGCAGTACTTC.

Concerning this clonotype: This could be a read error, since a much larger clone is one nucleotide away. The chain has TRBV7-9 and TRBJ2-5; D may correspond to TRBD1 or TRBD2 (5 bases each). CDR3 length equals 14 residues. Germline values: CDR1 SEHNR, CDR2 FQNEAQ (reference sequence). The CDR3 DNA follows: TGTGCCAGCAGCTTGGGAGTCAGGGAAGAGATCCAGTACTTC. It translates to CASSLGVREEIQYF.

This clonotype was detected ten times or more. The chain links TRBV29-1 to TRBJ1-1, with a possible D match to TRBD1 (5 bases). Germline CDR1 reads SQVTM; CDR2 reads ANQGSEA. Trimming left V 6 bases short and J 0 bases short, with 14 bases between. This CDR3 has 14 residues. Here the CDR3 DNA reads TGCAGCGTCGACGGACAACAGATGAACACTGAAGCTTTCTTT. Translating it yields CSVDGQQMNTEAFF.

This clonotype was recorded at least ten times. This rearrangement joins TRBV12-3 or TRBV12-4 to TRBJ1-5; D unresolved. The V end was cut by 1 base, the J end by 3 bases, with 4 bases between. The CDR3 is made up of 13 amino acids. This chain's CDR3 is CASSLVDNQPQHF. DNA for the CDR3: TGTGCCAGCAGTTTAGTAGACAATCAGCCCCAGCATTTT.

The chain links TRBV28 to TRBJ1-1; 12 nucleotides match TRBD1. The germline V gene encodes CDR1 MDHEN and CDR2 SYDVKM. With V trimmed by 7 bases and J by 0 bases, 9 bases remained unmatched. The CDR3 contains 17 residues. CDR3: CASTLGQGAPLNTEAFF. CDR3 DNA: TGTGCCAGCACCTTGGGACAGGGGGCCCCTTTGAACACTGAAGCTTTCTTT.

This clonotype came up many times. A much larger clone differs by one base, so this may be a read error. This chain uses TRBV6-1 with TRBJ1-5; D gene ambiguous. The CDR3 spans 15 residues. The V gene lost 7 bases and the J gene lost 3 bases, with 16 bases spanning the gap. CDR1 is MNHNS and CDR2 is SASEGT in the germline V gene. DNA for the CDR3: TGTGCCAGCAATAGGAGGGAGCAGACCAATCAGCCCCAGCATTTT. It codes for CASNRREQTNQPQHF.

This clonotype was seen at least ten times. The chain joins TRBV27 to TRBJ2-7, with 7 bases identical to TRBD1. CDR1 and CDR2 from the germline V gene are MNHEY and SMNVEV (reference sequence). The CDR3 sequence is 14 residues long. With 5 bases clipped from V and 2 bases from J, the junction kept 6 bases outside the gene matches. The CDR3 loop reads CASSPWDSTYEQYF. The CDR3 region has the DNA TGTGCCAGCAGTCCGTGGGACAGTACCTACGAGCAGTACTTC.

This chain uses TRBV12-3 or TRBV12-4 with TRBJ1-1; unclear D gene. The CDR3 runs 16 residues. Between the trimmed V and J ends, which lost 3 bases and 1 base, there was a span of 15 bases. CDR3 protein: CASSFGTVSGNTEAFF. The CDR3 DNA is TGTGCCAGCAGTTTCGGCACGGTTAGTGGGAACACTGAAGCTTTCTTT.

As regards this clonotype: A much more abundant neighbour one base away suggests this may be a read error. The chain carries TRBV15 and TRBJ2-2; D is possibly TRBD2 (5 bases). Germline V gives CDR1 LNHNV, CDR2 YYDKDF (reference sequence). CDR3 length: 16 amino acids. CDR3 DNA: TGTGCCACCAGCAGAGATCAGGCAGCGAACACCGGGGAGCTGTCTTTT. This encodes CATSRDQAANTGELSF.

This clonotype has a count of ten or more. The chain employs TRBV5-6 and TRBJ2-2; 7 nucleotides agree with TRBD1. V lost 5 bases to trimming and J lost 6 bases; unmatched junction nucleotides: 10. Germline lookup yields CDR1 SGHDT and CDR2 YYEEEE. CDR3 size: 15 residues. CDR3 loop: CASRETGKRAGELFF. CDR3 in DNA: TGTGCCAGCAGGGAGACAGGGAAAAGGGCCGGGGAGCTGTTTTTT.

In its sample, this clonotype was seen many times. In nucleotides, the CDR3 is TGTGCCAGCAGTTTTAGTCCCCGAGGGAGAGGAGAGACCCAGTACTTC. Encoded protein: CASSFSPRGRGETQYF. V gene TRBV28 combines with J gene TRBJ2-5; maybe TRBD2 (5 bases). Germline CDR1 MDHEN, CDR2 SYDVKM. The CDR3 totals 16 residues. The V gene lost 3 bases and the J gene lost 4 bases, with 18 bases spanning the gap.